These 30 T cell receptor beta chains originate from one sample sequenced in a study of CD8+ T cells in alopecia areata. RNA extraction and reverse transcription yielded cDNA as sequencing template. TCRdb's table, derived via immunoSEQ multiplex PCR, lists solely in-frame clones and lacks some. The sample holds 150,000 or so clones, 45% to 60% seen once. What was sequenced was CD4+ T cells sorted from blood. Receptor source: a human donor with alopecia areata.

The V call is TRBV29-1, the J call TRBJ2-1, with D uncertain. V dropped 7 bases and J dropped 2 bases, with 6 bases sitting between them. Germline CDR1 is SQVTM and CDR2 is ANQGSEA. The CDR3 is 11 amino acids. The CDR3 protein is CSGTTYNEQFF. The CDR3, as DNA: TGCAGCGGTACAACCTACAATGAGCAGTTCTTC.

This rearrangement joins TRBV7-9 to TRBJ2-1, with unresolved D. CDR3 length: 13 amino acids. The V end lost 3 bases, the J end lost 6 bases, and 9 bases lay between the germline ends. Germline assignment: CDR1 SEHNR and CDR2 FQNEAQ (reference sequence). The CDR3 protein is CASSLAVTNEQFF. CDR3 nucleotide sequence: TGTGCCAGCAGCTTGGCGGTTACCAATGAGCAGTTCTTC.

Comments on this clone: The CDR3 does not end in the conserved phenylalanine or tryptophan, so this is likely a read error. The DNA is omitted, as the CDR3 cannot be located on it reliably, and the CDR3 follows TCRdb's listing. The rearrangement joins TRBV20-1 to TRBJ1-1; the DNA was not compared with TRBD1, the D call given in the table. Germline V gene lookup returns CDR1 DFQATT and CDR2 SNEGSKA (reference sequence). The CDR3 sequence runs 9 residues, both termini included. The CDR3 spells CSARPGQVY.

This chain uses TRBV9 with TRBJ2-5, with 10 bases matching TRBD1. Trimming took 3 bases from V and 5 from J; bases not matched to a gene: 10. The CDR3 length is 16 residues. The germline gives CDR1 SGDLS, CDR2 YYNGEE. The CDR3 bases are TGTGCCAGCAGCGGGACCGGGACAGGGGTTGTGGAGACCCAGTACTTC. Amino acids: CASSGTGTGVVETQYF.

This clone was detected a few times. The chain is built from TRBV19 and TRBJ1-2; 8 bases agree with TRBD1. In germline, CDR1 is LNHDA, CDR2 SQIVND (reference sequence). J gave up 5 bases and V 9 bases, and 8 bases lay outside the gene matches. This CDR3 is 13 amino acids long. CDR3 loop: CASTGGVGYGYTF. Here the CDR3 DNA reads TGTGCCAGCACAGGGGGGGTCGGTTATGGCTACACCTTC.

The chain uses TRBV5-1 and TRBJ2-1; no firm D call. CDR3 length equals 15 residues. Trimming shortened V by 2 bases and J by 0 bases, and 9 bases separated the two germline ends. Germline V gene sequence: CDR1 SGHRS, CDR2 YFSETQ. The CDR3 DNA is TGCGCCAGCAGCTTCACGGAGAGCTCCTACAATGAGCAGTTCTTC. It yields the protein CASSFTESSYNEQFF.

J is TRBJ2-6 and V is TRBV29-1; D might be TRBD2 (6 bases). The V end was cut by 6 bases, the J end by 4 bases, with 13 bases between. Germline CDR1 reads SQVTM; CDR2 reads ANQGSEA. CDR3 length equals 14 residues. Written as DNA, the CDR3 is TGCAGCGTCCCAGGGAGGCTCGGGGCCAACGTCCTGACTTTC. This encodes CSVPGRLGANVLTF.

CDR3 protein: CASSGSVVETQYF. The CDR3 nucleotides are TGTGCCAGCAGCGGATCAGTGGTTGAGACCCAGTACTTC. The chain is built from TRBV9 and TRBJ2-5; D gene unclear. The CDR3 totals 13 residues. Trimming took 3 bases from V and 5 from J, leaving 11 bases between them. CDR1 and CDR2 from the germline V gene are SGDLS and YYNGEE. Full variable domain (outside the CDR3, taken from reference TRBV9 and TRBJ2-5): DSGVTQTPKHLITATGQRVTLRCSPRSGDLSVYWYQQSLDQGLQFLIQYYNGEERAKGNILERFSAQQFPDLHSELNLSSLELGDSALYFCASSGSVVETQYFGPGTRLLVL.

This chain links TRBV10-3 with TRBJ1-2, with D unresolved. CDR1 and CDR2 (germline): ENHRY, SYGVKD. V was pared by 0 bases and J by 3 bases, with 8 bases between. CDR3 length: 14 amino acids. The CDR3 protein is CAISESTAYYGYTF. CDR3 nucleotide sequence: TGTGCCATCAGTGAGTCGACGGCTTACTATGGCTACACCTTC.

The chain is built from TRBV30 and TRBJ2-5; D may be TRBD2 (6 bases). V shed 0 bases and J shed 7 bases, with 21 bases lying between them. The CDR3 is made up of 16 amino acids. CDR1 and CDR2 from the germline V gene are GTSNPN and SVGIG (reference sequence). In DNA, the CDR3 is TGTGCCTGGAGTGTACGACTAGGAGGCGGTCGGGGGACCCAGTACTTC. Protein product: CAWSVRLGGGRGTQYF.

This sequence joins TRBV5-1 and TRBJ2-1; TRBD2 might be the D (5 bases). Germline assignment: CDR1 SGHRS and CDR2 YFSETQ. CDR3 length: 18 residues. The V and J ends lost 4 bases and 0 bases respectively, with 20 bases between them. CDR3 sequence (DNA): TGCGCCAGCAGCCAGAACCCTCTCGGGGTTAGCTCCTACAATGAGCAGTTCTTC. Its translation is CASSQNPLGVSSYNEQFF.

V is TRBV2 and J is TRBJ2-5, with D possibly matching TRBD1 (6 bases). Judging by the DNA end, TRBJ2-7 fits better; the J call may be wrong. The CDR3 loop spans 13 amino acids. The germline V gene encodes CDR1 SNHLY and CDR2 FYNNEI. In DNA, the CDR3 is TGTGCCAGCACTATTCTCCCCAGGGGCGAGCAGTACTTC. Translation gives CASTILPRGEQYF.

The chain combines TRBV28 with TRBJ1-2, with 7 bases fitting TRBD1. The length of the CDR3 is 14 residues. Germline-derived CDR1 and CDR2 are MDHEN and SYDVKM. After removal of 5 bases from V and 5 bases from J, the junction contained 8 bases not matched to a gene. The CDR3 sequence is CASSPGTVEYGYTF. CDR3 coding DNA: TGTGCCAGCAGTCCCGGGACAGTAGAATATGGCTACACCTTC.

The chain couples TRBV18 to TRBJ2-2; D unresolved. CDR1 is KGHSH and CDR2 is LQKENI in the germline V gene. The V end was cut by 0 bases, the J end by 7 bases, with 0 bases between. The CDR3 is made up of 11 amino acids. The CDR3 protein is CASSPPGELFF. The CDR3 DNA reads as TGTGCCAGCTCACCACCCGGGGAGCTGTTTTTT.

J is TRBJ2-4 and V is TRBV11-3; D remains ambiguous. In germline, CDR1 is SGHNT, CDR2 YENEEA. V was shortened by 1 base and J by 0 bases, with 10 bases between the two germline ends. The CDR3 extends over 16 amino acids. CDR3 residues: CASSLGAVLAKNIQYF. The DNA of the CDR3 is TGTGCCAGCAGCTTAGGAGCAGTGTTAGCCAAAAACATTCAGTACTTC.

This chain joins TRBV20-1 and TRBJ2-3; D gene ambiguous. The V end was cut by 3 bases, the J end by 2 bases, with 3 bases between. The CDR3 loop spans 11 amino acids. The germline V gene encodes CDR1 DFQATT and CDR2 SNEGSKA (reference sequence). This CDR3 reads CSARSTDTQYF. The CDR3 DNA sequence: TGCAGTGCTAGGTCCACAGATACGCAGTATTTT.

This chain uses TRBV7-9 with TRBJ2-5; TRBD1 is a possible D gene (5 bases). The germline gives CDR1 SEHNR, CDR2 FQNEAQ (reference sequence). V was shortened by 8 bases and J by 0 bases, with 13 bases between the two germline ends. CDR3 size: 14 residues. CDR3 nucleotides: TGTGCCAGCTCTTCGTACAGGAACCAAGAGACCCAGTACTTC. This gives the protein CASSSYRNQETQYF.

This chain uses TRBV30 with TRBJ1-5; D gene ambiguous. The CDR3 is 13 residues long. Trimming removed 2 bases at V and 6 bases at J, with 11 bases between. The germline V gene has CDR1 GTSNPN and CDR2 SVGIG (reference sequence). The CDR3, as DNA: TGTGCCTGGAGTCCCCCAGCCCGTCAGCCCCAGCATTTT. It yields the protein CAWSPPARQPQHF.

The CDR3 protein is CASKTSGPRETQYF. CDR3 nucleotide sequence: TGCGCCAGCAAAACTAGCGGGCCCAGAGAGACCCAGTACTTC. The chain links TRBV5-1 to TRBJ2-5, with 9 bases matching TRBD2. CDR3 length: 14 residues. Per germline, CDR1 SGHRS and CDR2 YFSETQ. The J segment lost 4 bases and the V segment lost 6 bases, leaving 7 bases of the junction unmatched. Supplemented by reference TRBV5-1 and TRBJ2-5, the full variable domain reads KAGVTQTPRYLIKTRGQQVTLSCSPISGHRSVSWYQQTPGQGLQFLFEYFSETQRNKGNFPGRFSGRQFSNSRSEMNVSTLELGDSALYLCASKTSGPRETQYFGPGTRLLVL.

The CDR3 sequence: CASSQGSRGNGYTF. CDR3 nucleotide sequence: TGCGCCAGCAGCCAAGGTTCCCGGGGGAATGGCTACACCTTC. V and J are TRBV4-1 and TRBJ1-2, with a tentative D call TRBD1 (5 bases). The CDR3 consists of 14 residues. Germline V gene data show CDR1 as MGHRA and CDR2 as YSYEKL. V was shortened by 1 base and J by 6 bases, with 12 bases between the two germline ends.

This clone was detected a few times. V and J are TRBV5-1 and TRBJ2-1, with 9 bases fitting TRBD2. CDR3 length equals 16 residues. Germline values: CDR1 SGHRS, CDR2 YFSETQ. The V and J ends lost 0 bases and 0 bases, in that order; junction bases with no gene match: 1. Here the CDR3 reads CASSLVSGSSYNEQFF. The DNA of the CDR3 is TGCGCCAGCAGCTTGGTTAGCGGGAGCTCCTACAATGAGCAGTTCTTC.

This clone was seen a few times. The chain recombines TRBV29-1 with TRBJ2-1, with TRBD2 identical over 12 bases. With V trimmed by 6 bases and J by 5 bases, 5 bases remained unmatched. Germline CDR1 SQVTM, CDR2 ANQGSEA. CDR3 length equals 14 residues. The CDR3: CSVQGLAGNNEQFF. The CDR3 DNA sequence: TGCAGCGTCCAAGGACTAGCGGGGAACAATGAGCAGTTCTTC.

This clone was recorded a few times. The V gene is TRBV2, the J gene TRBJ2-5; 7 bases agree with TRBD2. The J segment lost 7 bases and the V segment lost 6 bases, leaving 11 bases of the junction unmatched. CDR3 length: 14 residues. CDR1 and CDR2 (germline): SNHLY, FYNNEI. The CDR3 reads CASRWGTNTGTQYF. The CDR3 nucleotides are TGTGCCAGCAGATGGGGGACTAACACCGGGACCCAGTACTTC.

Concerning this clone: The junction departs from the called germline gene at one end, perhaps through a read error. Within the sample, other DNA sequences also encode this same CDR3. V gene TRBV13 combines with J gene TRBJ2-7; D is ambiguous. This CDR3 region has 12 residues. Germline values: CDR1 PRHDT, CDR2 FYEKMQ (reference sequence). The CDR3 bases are TGCGCCAGCAGCTTAGGCCAATACGAGCAGTACTTC. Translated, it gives CASSLGQYEQYF.

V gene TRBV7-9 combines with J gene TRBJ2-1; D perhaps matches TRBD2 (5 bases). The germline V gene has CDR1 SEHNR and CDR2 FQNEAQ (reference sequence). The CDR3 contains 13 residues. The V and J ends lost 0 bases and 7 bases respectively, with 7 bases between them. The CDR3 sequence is CASSLALANEQFF. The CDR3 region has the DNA TGTGCCAGCAGCTTAGCGCTAGCAAATGAGCAGTTCTTC. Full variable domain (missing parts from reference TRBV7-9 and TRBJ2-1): DTGVSQNPRHKITKRGQNVTFRCDPISEHNRLYWYRQTLGQGPEFLTYFQNEAQLEKSRLLSDRFSAERPKGSFSTLEIQRTEQGDSAMYLCASSLALANEQFFGPGTRLTVL.

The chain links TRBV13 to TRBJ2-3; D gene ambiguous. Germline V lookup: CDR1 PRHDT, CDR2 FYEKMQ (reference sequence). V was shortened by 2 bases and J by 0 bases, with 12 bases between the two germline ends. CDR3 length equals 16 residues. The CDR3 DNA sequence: TGTGCCAGCAGCTTATTTCCAGCGCAAAGCACAGATACGCAGTATTTT. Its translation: CASSLFPAQSTDTQYF.

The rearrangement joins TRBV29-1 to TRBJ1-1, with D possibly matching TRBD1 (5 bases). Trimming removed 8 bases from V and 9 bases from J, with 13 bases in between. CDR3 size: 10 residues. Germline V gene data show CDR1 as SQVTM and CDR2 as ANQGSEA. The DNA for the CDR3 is TGCAGCTACGAAACAGGAAAAGCTTTCTTT. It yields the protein CSYETGKAFF.

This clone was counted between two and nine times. The CDR3 bases are TGCAGTGCTAGATTCACTGGGGAGCAGTACTTC. As protein: CSARFTGEQYF. V usage is TRBV20-1 and J usage is TRBJ2-7; D remains ambiguous. V lost 2 bases and J lost 7, with 9 bases in between. Germline CDR1 and CDR2: DFQATT and SNEGSKA (reference sequence). The CDR3 has 11 amino acids.

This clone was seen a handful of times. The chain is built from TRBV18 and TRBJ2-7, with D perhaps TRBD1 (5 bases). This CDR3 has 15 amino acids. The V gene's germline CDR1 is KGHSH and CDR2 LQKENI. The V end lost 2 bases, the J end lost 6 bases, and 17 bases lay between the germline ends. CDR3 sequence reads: CASSPTAAQVREQYF. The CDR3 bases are TGTGCCAGCTCACCAACCGCGGCACAGGTTCGCGAGCAGTACTTC.

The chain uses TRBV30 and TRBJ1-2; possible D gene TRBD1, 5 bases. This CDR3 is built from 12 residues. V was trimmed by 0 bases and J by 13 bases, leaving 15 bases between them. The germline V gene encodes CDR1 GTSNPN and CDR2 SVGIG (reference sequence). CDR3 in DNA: TGTGCCTGGAGTGTACTAGAGGGACGTCTCACCTTC. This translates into CAWSVLEGRLTF.